This T cell receptor (beta chain) was observed in a study of OX40 agonist ivuxolimab in advanced cancers. The length of the CDR3 is 17 residues. Germline lookup yields CDR1 MNHEY and CDR2 SMNVEV (reference sequence). Germline trimming cut 5 bases from V and 3 bases from J; bases unmatched to any gene: 13. The assay was immunoSEQ multiplex PCR, and TCRdb's table has in-frame clones only and misses some. Among some 60,000 clones, approximately 86% were seen once, and the ten largest hold around 15%. The TCR originated in an adult with an advanced solid tumor such as melanoma, head and neck, liver or kidney cancer. Sequenced material: CD4+ or CD8+ T cells sorted from blood, taken in a trial of the OX40 agonist ivuxolimab. The V gene is TRBV27, the J gene TRBJ1-2; TRBD1 matches at 9 bases. DNA of the CDR3: TGTGCCAGCAGTCCAAGCCTCGGGACAGGGTTTGACTATGGCTACACCTTC. Translated: CASSPSLGTGFDYGYTF.